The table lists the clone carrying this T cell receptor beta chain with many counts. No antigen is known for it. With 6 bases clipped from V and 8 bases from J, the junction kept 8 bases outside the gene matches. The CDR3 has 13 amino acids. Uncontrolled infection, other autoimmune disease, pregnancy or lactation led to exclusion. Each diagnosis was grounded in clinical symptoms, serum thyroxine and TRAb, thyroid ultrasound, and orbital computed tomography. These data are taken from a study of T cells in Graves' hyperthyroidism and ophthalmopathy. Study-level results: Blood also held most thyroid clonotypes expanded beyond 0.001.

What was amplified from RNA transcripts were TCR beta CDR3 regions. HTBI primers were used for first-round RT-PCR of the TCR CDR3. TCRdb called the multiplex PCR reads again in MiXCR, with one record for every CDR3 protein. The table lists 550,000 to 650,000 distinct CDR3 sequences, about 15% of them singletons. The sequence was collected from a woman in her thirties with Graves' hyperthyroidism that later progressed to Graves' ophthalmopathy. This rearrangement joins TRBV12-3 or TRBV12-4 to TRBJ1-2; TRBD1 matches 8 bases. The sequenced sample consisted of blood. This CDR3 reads CASRHDRGRGYTF. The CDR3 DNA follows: TGTGCCAGCAGACACGACAGGGGAAGGGGCTACACCTTC.